The subject of this entry is one TCR beta chain. Antigen specificity is unknown. This entry comes from a study of T-cell memory formation after mild COVID-19. Study findings and constraints: Second-wave clones that peaked on day 37 lacked confirmed SARS-CoV-2 specificity. Clones that contracted from day 15 to 85 had balanced CD4/CD8; later expanders were CD4+ biased. Shrinking CD4+ clones resided mostly in CM and EM, and CD8+ ones in EMRA.

A 5'RACE reaction primed in the constant segment made cDNA libraries of TCR alpha and TCR beta, and these carried sample barcodes and UMIs. TCRdb re-called the 5' RACE reads with MiXCR, one entry per CDR3 protein. The sample lists roughly 200,000 distinct CDR3 sequences; under 20% were seen once. Trimming left V 0 bases short and J 1 base short, with 10 bases between. The CDR3 has 15 residues. From germline, CDR1 is SGHRS and CDR2 YFSETQ. The chain uses TRBV5-1 and TRBJ2-5; D assignment may be TRBD1 or TRBD2 (5 bases each). The sample was PBMCs or a T cell subset sorted from them (not recorded which). This TCR came from an adult woman who had mild COVID-19 (a few samples of this study predate the infection). Cell type and time point are not known. The CDR3 region has the DNA TGCGCCAGCAGCTTGGGGGACGGCGTCCAAGAGACCCAGTACTTC. Residues: CASSLGDGVQETQYF.